Shown below are 29 T cell receptor beta chains from a single sample sequenced in a study of T-cell reconstitution after alpha-beta-depleted transplantation in children. Preparation of the TCRbeta library was carried out with unique molecular identifiers. One entry per CDR3 protein results from TCRdb running MiXCR on the PCR reads. The sample lists hundreds of thousands of distinct CDR3 sequences, 13% seen once, with 2% to 2.5% in the top ten. The material sequenced was PBMCs, mostly from graft donor cells, taken 360 days after TCRalphabeta/CD19-depleted stem cell transplant. These receptors originate from a male patient aged 10 to 17 who had a stem cell transplant for acute myeloid leukemia, so the T cells may come from the graft donor.

This clonotype was observed at least ten times. The gene calls are TRBV6-2 or TRBV6-3 and TRBJ2-7; D not certain. Between the trimmed V and J ends, which lost 6 bases and 3 bases, there was a span of 9 bases. The CDR3 runs to 12 residues. Germline values: CDR1 MNHEY, CDR2 SVGEGT. In nucleotides, the CDR3 is TGTGCCAGCAGCGATAAGGGCTACGAGCAGTACTTC. Its translation is CASSDKGYEQYF.

Comments on this clonotype: One end of the junction is discordant with germline, which a read error may explain. The genes are TRBV5-1 and TRBJ1-1; possibly TRBD1 for D (6 bases). Germline V gene data show CDR1 as SGHRS and CDR2 as YFSETQ. The CDR3 covers 16 residues. The CDR3 DNA follows: TGCCCCAGCAGCTTGGTCATGGGGGGCAAGAACACTGAAGCTTTCTTT. It codes for CPSSLVMGGKNTEAFF.

This clonotype has a handful of counts. The V call is TRBV5-1, the J call TRBJ2-3; 7 bases are shared with TRBD2. Germline CDR1 reads SGHRS; CDR2 reads YFSETQ. The junction had 13 bases not matched to a gene; V was cut back by 2 bases and J by 1 base. This CDR3 spans 18 amino acids. As DNA, the CDR3 is TGCGCCAGCAGCTTTGGGCTAGCGGCGTGGTTAGGCACAGATACGCAGTATTTT. Its translation is CASSFGLAAWLGTDTQYF.

The V and J genes are TRBV9 and TRBJ2-7; 7 positions agree with TRBD1. The junction had 5 bases not matched to a gene; V was cut back by 2 bases and J by 0 bases. The CDR3 covers 15 residues. Germline V gene data show CDR1 as SGDLS and CDR2 as YYNGEE. The CDR3 reads CASSVTGTDSYEQYF. In nucleotides, the CDR3 is TGTGCCAGCAGCGTTACCGGGACAGACTCCTACGAGCAGTACTTC.

At least ten counts were recorded for this clonotype. The V and J genes are TRBV20-1 and TRBJ2-1; weak D call: TRBD2 (5 bases). Germline V CDR1 and CDR2: DFQATT, SNEGSKA (reference sequence). Trimming removed 6 bases at V and 2 bases at J, with 14 bases between. The CDR3 is 14 residues long. The CDR3 spells CSARRLAPYNEQFF. Here the CDR3 DNA reads TGCAGTGCCCGGCGGCTAGCCCCCTACAATGAGCAGTTCTTC.

Only a few counts were recorded for this clonotype. Mismatch with germline at one junction end may stem from a read error. J is TRBJ2-7 and V is TRBV12-3 or TRBV12-4; no firm D call. The CDR3 runs to 15 residues. The CDR3 protein is CASSLARQLSYEQSF. The DNA of the CDR3 is TGTGCCAGCAGTTTAGCGCGTCAGCTATCCTACGAGCAGTCCTTC.

This clonotype was detected a few times. This chain joins TRBV11-1 and TRBJ2-2; 13 positions match TRBD2. V dropped 4 bases and J dropped 4; count of bases not matched to a gene: 6. CDR3 length: 17 amino acids. Germline CDR1 reads SGHAT; CDR2 reads FQDESV (reference sequence). CDR3 coding DNA: TGTGCCAGCAGCTACCCAGGGACTAGCGGGACCACCGGGGAGCTGTTTTTT. As protein: CASSYPGTSGTTGELFF.

This clonotype was detected only a few times. The chain uses TRBV20-1 and TRBJ2-2; D ambiguous. This CDR3 contains 13 residues. V was cut by 3 bases and J by 5 bases, with 10 bases left in between. Germline CDR1 is DFQATT and CDR2 is SNEGSKA (reference sequence). Written as DNA, the CDR3 is TGCAGTGCTAGTAGGGTGGGGACCGGGGAGCTGTTTTTT. Its protein product is CSASRVGTGELFF.

This clonotype was seen more than once but under ten times. This chain connects TRBV28 to TRBJ2-7; 7 bases fit TRBD1. V gave up 5 bases and J gave up 2 bases; unmatched junction bases: 9. CDR3 size: 15 residues. Germline assignment: CDR1 MDHEN and CDR2 SYDVKM. Here the CDR3 reads CASSVVRGTTYEQYF. CDR3 DNA: TGTGCCAGCAGTGTCGTCAGGGGGACCACCTACGAGCAGTACTTC.

A few counts support this clonotype. V and J are TRBV7-9 and TRBJ2-1, with TRBD2 identical over 10 bases. The CDR3 consists of 16 residues. V dropped 5 bases and J dropped 7; count of bases not matched to a gene: 11. The V gene's germline CDR1 is SEHNR and CDR2 FQNEAQ (reference sequence). The CDR3 is CASSPPPAGGRNEQFF. CDR3 coding DNA: TGTGCCAGCAGCCCACCCCCAGCGGGAGGGAGGAATGAGCAGTTCTTC. Full variable domain (rest looked up from reference TRBV7-9 and TRBJ2-1): DTGVSQNPRHKITKRGQNVTFRCDPISEHNRLYWYRQTLGQGPEFLTYFQNEAQLEKSRLLSDRFSAERPKGSFSTLEIQRTEQGDSAMYLCASSPPPAGGRNEQFFGPGTRLTVL.

CDR3 DNA: TGTGCCAGCAGTCCAGGGGAGGGAGGGACCGGGGAGCTGTTTTTT. Its translation: CASSPGEGGTGELFF. V is TRBV2 and J is TRBJ2-2, with a tentative D call TRBD2 (7 bases). Trimming shortened V by 5 bases and J by 5 bases, and 15 bases separated the two germline ends. The CDR3 totals 15 residues. Germline assignment: CDR1 SNHLY and CDR2 FYNNEI.

The chain recombines TRBV20-1 with TRBJ1-1; 10 nucleotides line up with TRBD1. The V gene's germline CDR1 is DFQATT and CDR2 SNEGSKA (reference sequence). V lost 3 bases and J lost 0; bases outside the gene matches: 13. The CDR3 contains 18 residues. The CDR3, as DNA: TGCAGTGCTAGTAGGCGGGACAGGGGAGTAGGGCTGAACACTGAAGCTTTCTTT. Protein product: CSASRRDRGVGLNTEAFF.

This clonotype has a handful of counts. The rearrangement joins TRBV27 to TRBJ2-5, with 13 bases matching TRBD2. Germline CDR1 MNHEY, CDR2 SMNVEV (reference sequence). V lost 5 bases and J lost 4; bases outside the gene matches: 4. This CDR3 region has 15 residues. The CDR3 spells CASSVGTSGTETQYF. Here the CDR3 DNA reads TGTGCCAGCAGTGTCGGGACTAGCGGGACAGAGACCCAGTACTTC.

V usage is TRBV29-1 and J usage is TRBJ2-7; 8 bases match TRBD1. Looked up from germline, CDR1 is SQVTM and CDR2 is ANQGSEA. V trimming: 4 bases; J trimming: 1 base; junction bases outside the gene matches: 9. The CDR3 runs 15 residues. The chain's CDR3 is CSVGTGNIWSYEQYF. Here the CDR3 DNA reads TGCAGCGTTGGGACAGGGAATATATGGTCCTACGAGCAGTACTTC.

This clonotype was recorded at least ten times. This chain links TRBV5-1 with TRBJ1-6; D remains unclear. Germline V lookup: CDR1 SGHRS, CDR2 YFSETQ. V was clipped by 0 bases and J by 8 bases, with 12 bases between them. The CDR3 runs 15 residues. The CDR3 loop is CASSLVGRADSPLHF. The CDR3 DNA is TGCGCCAGCAGCTTGGTTGGCAGAGCAGATTCACCCCTCCACTTT.

This clonotype was found many times. This chain links TRBV7-9 with TRBJ2-5; TRBD2 might be the D (6 bases). There are 17 residues in the CDR3. The germline V gene encodes CDR1 SEHNR and CDR2 FQNEAQ (reference sequence). The V end was cut by 4 bases, the J end by 5 bases, with 23 bases between. CDR3 sequence: CASSSYPLSQAGETQYF. The CDR3 DNA sequence: TGTGCCAGCAGCTCTTATCCTCTATCGCAGGCGGGGGAGACCCAGTACTTC.

The CDR3 reads CASRLDNSPLHF. The CDR3 DNA reads as TGTGCCAGCAGGTTGGACAATTCACCCCTCCACTTT. V usage is TRBV28 and J usage is TRBJ1-6; D is ambiguous. Germline values: CDR1 MDHEN, CDR2 SYDVKM. CDR3 length: 12 residues. The V gene lost 6 bases and the J gene lost 7 bases, with 7 bases spanning the gap.

This clonotype was seen only a few times. This sequence joins TRBV5-1 and TRBJ1-1, with D possibly TRBD1 on 5 matching bases. Germline values: CDR1 SGHRS, CDR2 YFSETQ. CDR3 length equals 16 residues. Trimming took 0 bases from V and 0 from J, leaving 12 bases between them. The CDR3 reads CASSLGQGGVNTEAFF. Here the CDR3 DNA reads TGCGCCAGCAGCTTGGGGCAGGGAGGGGTGAACACTGAAGCTTTCTTT.

This clonotype was observed many times. The V gene is TRBV30, the J gene TRBJ2-3; a weak D match, TRBD1 (5 bases). Per the germline V gene, CDR1 is GTSNPN and CDR2 is SVGIG (reference sequence). Trimming shortened V by 2 bases and J by 7 bases, and 13 bases separated the two germline ends. This CDR3 region has 13 residues. The CDR3 loop is CAWSKDSLNTQYF. The CDR3, as DNA: TGTGCCTGGAGTAAAGACAGCCTGAATACGCAGTATTTT.

The table lists this clonotype with a few counts. The V gene is TRBV7-3, the J gene TRBJ2-5; the D gene is possibly TRBD2 (5 bases). Germline V gene lookup returns CDR1 SGHTA and CDR2 FQGTGA. Trimming pared 2 bases from V and 4 bases from J, leaving 17 bases between. This CDR3 is 16 amino acids long. The CDR3 bases are TGTGCCAGCAGCTTAGAGGGCTACGTGCGCGGAGAGACCCAGTACTTC. Encoded protein: CASSLEGYVRGETQYF.

V usage is TRBV5-6 and J usage is TRBJ2-7, with 7 positions matching TRBD2. V lost 0 bases to trimming and J lost 3 bases; unmatched junction nucleotides: 3. The CDR3 length is 14 residues. The V gene's germline CDR1 is SGHDT and CDR2 YYEEEE. This CDR3 reads CASSLGGLLYEQYF. Written as DNA, the CDR3 is TGTGCCAGCAGCTTGGGGGGACTACTCTACGAGCAGTACTTC.

This clonotype showed up just a few times. The chain joins TRBV20-1 to TRBJ2-2, with 8 nucleotides matching TRBD1. The V segment lost 2 bases and the J segment 2 bases; nucleotides outside the gene matches: 7. Germline lookup yields CDR1 DFQATT and CDR2 SNEGSKA (reference sequence). The CDR3 covers 16 residues. The CDR3 DNA reads as TGCAGTGCTAGAAAGGCAGGGGGCGTAAACACCGGGGAGCTGTTTTTT. This encodes CSARKAGGVNTGELFF.

This clonotype was observed a few times. The chain joins TRBV20-1 to TRBJ2-1; TRBD2 agrees at 10 bases. Germline-derived CDR1 and CDR2 are DFQATT and SNEGSKA (reference sequence). The ends lost 0 bases at V and 8 bases at J; junction bases unmatched: 10. There are 16 residues in the CDR3. CDR3 in amino acids: CSARETSGRGLHEQFF. For the CDR3, the DNA is TGCAGTGCTAGAGAGACTAGCGGGCGGGGGTTACATGAGCAGTTCTTC.

V is TRBV9 and J is TRBJ1-5; D unclear. V lost 4 bases, J lost 4 bases, and 18 bases lay in between. The germline V gene has CDR1 SGDLS and CDR2 YYNGEE. The CDR3 runs 16 residues. The DNA of the CDR3 is TGTGCCAGCAGCCCTTTCGATTCCGGGAGTAATCAGCCCCAGCATTTT. Its translation: CASSPFDSGSNQPQHF.

This clonotype turned up a few times. J is TRBJ2-5 and V is TRBV6-1, with D perhaps matching TRBD1 (5 bases). With 0 bases removed from V and 1 base from J, the gap between germline ends came to 9 bases. This CDR3 has 15 amino acids. Germline CDR1 and CDR2: MNHNS and SASEGT. The CDR3 loop is CASSEAGRIQETQYF. The CDR3 DNA reads as TGTGCCAGCAGTGAAGCGGGGCGAATCCAAGAGACCCAGTACTTC.

There are a few counts of this clonotype. The V gene is TRBV27, the J gene TRBJ1-4; 7 bases map to TRBD1. V trimming: 6 bases; J trimming: 5 bases; junction bases outside the gene matches: 0. Germline lookup yields CDR1 MNHEY and CDR2 SMNVEV (reference sequence). The CDR3 spans 12 residues. The CDR3 reads CASRQGNEKLFF. The CDR3 coding sequence is TGTGCCAGCAGACAGGGGAATGAAAAACTGTTTTTT.

The J gene is TRBJ2-7, the V gene TRBV29-1; 9 nucleotides agree with TRBD2. Looked up from germline, CDR1 is SQVTM and CDR2 is ANQGSEA. This CDR3 region has 14 residues. V lost 4 bases, J lost 0 bases, and 4 bases stayed unmatched. This CDR3 is CSVGLAGSSYEQYF. The CDR3 DNA sequence: TGCAGCGTTGGGCTAGCGGGAAGCTCCTACGAGCAGTACTTC.

This chain connects TRBV29-1 to TRBJ2-3; perhaps D is TRBD1 or TRBD2 (5 bases each). Looked up from germline, CDR1 is SQVTM and CDR2 is ANQGSEA. The CDR3 loop spans 10 amino acids. CDR3 loop: CAVGVVTQYF. The CDR3 DNA follows: TGCGCGGTGGGGGTGGTTACGCAGTATTTT.

This clonotype was found many times. This chain uses TRBV7-9 with TRBJ2-7; 10 nucleotides align to TRBD2. The CDR3 extends over 15 amino acids. V dropped 7 bases and J dropped 4; count of bases not matched to a gene: 10. Germline CDR1 reads SEHNR; CDR2 reads FQNEAQ (reference sequence). CDR3 residues: CASTPRASGSYEQYF. Written as DNA, the CDR3 is TGTGCCAGCACCCCCCGGGCTAGCGGGAGTTACGAGCAGTACTTC.